The clone carrying this T cell receptor beta chain was counted only a few times. No antigen is known for it. The record originates from a study of cytomegalovirus exposure and HLA in healthy donors. Overall study results and limits: Among the sequence variants, a highly shared cluster was likely an artifact of sequencing. Later on, an analysis showed TCR association rates differing by HLA locus, with DRB1 the most and HLA-C the fewest. Cytomegalovirus association was listed for 164 TCR beta chains.

In germline, CDR1 is SQVTM, CDR2 ANQGSEA. The CDR3 has 12 residues. Unmatched junction bases numbered 6, after V lost 3 bases and J lost 8 bases. The PCR made use of 60 Vbeta and 13 Jbeta primers. Original processing notes: In a later analysis, 80 million or so unique TCR beta chains included roughly 11 million shared by two or more donors. Some clones are missing from TCRdb's copy, which holds only in-frame ones; the method was immunoSEQ multiplex PCR. The V and J calls and clone size are taken from that table; D and trimming were inferred from the DNA. The table includes 65,000 or so clones, around three quarters detected once.

This sequence originates from a woman aged 40 to 50 in good health and CMV-seropositive. This sequence joins TRBV29-1 and TRBJ1-2; 7 bases line up with TRBD1. Sequences were obtained from PBMCs. The CDR3 coding sequence is TGCAGCGTTGATACAGGGGAAGGCGGCTACACCTTC. It specifies CSVDTGEGGYTF.